This T cell receptor beta chain was captured in a study of blood T cell repertoires in COVID-19. At the level of the study: There were acute and convalescent COVID-19 samples, and they came from the United States, Italy and Spain. Sample material is recorded as cDNA or gDNA derived from T cells, B-cell-depleted T cells, or PBMCs.

Per the original methods: Using reference gene primer amplification, nucleated cell counts were estimated. Here immunoSEQ multiplex PCR was the method, and the copy in TCRdb shows in-frame clones only, minus some. That table is the source of V, J and clone size, and D and trimming were worked out from the DNA. The sample records about 200,000 clones, about 86% being singletons. This clone appeared a single time. The receptor's source is a woman aged 50 to 60 with acute or convalescent COVID-19. The sample consisted of peripheral blood.

CDR3: CASLRDRNTEAFF. The CDR3 nucleotides read TGTGCCAGCCTCCGGGACAGGAACACTGAAGCTTTCTTT. This rearrangement joins TRBV6-5 to TRBJ1-1, with 7 bases identical to TRBD1. The CDR3 contains 13 residues. The germline CDR1 and CDR2 sequences are MNHEY and SVGAGI. The trim removed 8 bases at V and 1 base at J, leaving 4 bases unmatched.